These T cell receptor beta chains were read from a single sample in a study of shared clonotypes between healthy human individuals. TCRdb keeps only in-frame clones here, not all; method: immunoSEQ multiplex PCR. The sample records 1.4 million or so clones, about 98.5% being singletons. Sequencing was done on a sample of naive CD4+ T cells sorted from blood. The origin of the receptors is a man aged 25-45 years in good health. Both conserved end residues are part of each CDR3. D genes are given only for firm matches. A row's size may be missing; if present it is once, few, many or a size class.

D gene,clone size,J gene,V gene,CDR3 DNA,CDR3 protein
-,few,TRBJ2-7,TRBV9,TGTGCCAGCAGCGATCGGCTAACGAGTGAGCAGTACTTC,CASSDRLTSEQYF
TRBD1,-,TRBJ1-2,TRBV7-9,TGTGCCAGCAGCTTATGGGACAGGGGGCCCTATGGCTACACCTTC,CASSLWDRGPYGYTF
-,-,TRBJ2-5,TRBV2,TGTGCCAGCAGTCAAGACTGGGGACAAGAGACCCAGTACTTC,CASSQDWGQETQYF
-,-,TRBJ1-1,TRBV28,TGTGCCAGCAGCACGTTCGGGGCATTCAAAGCTTTCTTT,CASSTFGAFKAFF
-,-,TRBJ1-4,TRBV4-3,TGCGCCAGCAGCCAACTAAGAACAACTAATGAAAAACTGTTTTTT,CASSQLRTTNEKLFF
-,once,TRBJ2-7,TRBV7-6,TGTGCCAGCAGCCGCGGGGCCTTGAGCTACGAGCAGTACTTC,CASSRGALSYEQYF
TRBD2,-,TRBJ2-3,TRBV27,TGTGCCAGCAGTTTAACAAAACTAGCGGGACGATATACGCAGTATTTT,CASSLTKLAGRYTQYF
-,-,TRBJ1-1,TRBV6-5,TGTGCCAGCACCAACGGGGAGCGCGCTTTCTTT,CASTNGERAFF
-,-,TRBJ1-3,TRBV25-1,TGTGCCAGCAGTGAATACAGAAACTCTGGAAACACCATATATTTT,CASSEYRNSGNTIYF
-,-,TRBJ2-7,TRBV7-3,TGTGCCAGCAGCCCTCGTTCCGGCGGGACCCTCTACGAGCAGTACTTC,CASSPRSGGTLYEQYF
-,-,TRBJ1-4,TRBV6-1,TGTGCCAGCAGTGAAGCGCTGGCAGGCCTCCCAACTAATGAAAAACTGTTTTTT,CASSEALAGLPTNEKLFF
-,-,TRBJ1-2,TRBV9,TGTGCCAGCAGCGAGTACATGACAGGACTCTATGGCTACACCTTC,CASSEYMTGLYGYTF